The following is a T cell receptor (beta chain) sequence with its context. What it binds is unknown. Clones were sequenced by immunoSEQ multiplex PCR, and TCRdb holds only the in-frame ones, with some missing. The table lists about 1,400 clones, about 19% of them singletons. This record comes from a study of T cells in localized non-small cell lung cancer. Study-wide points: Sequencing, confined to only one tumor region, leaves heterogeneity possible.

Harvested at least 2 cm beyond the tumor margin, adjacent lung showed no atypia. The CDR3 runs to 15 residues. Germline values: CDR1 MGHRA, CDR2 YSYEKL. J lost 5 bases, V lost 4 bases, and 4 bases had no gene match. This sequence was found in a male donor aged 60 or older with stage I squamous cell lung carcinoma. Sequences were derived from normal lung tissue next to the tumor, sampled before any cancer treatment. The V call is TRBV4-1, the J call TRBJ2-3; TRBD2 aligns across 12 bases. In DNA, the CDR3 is TGCGCCAGCAGCCCTAGCGGGAGGGCAGGAGATACGCAGTATTTT. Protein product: CASSPSGRAGDTQYF.